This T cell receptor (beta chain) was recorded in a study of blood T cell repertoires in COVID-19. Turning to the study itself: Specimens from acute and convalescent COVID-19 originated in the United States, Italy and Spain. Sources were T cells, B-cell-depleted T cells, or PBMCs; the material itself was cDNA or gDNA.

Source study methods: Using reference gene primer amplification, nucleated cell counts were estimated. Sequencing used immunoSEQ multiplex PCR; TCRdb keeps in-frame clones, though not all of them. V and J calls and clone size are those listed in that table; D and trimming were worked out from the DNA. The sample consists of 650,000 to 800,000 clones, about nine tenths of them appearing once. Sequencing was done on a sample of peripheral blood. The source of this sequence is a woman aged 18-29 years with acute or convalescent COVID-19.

CDR3 nucleotides: TGTGCCAGCAGACCCCGGGGGGGAGACGCCTACGAGCAGTACTTC. Its protein is CASRPRGGDAYEQYF. The V call is TRBV7-9, the J call TRBJ2-7; 8 bases are shared with TRBD2. Trimming cost V 6 bases and J 2 bases; bases outside gene matches: 9. Germline CDR1 and CDR2: SEHNR and FQNEAQ (reference sequence). This CDR3 comprises 15 residues.